The 20 T cell receptor beta chains below come from one sample, sequenced in a study of T cell responses to AZD1222 COVID-19 vaccine. Sequencing was performed with immunoSEQ multiplex PCR; in TCRdb, only in-frame clones are kept and a portion is missing. The sample has around 200,000 clones; approximately 95% are singletons. Sequences were derived from peripheral blood, sampled 28 days after the second dose of the MenACWY control vaccine. The receptors here all came from an adult who received the MenACWY meningococcal vaccine as a control.

The CDR3 coding sequence is TGTGCCAGCACCTCAATAACGATAGGGAGATACGAGCAGTACTTC. It yields the protein CASTSITIGRYEQYF. The gene calls are TRBV5-6 and TRBJ2-7; D may be TRBD2 (5 bases). Between the trimmed V and J ends, which lost 6 bases and 4 bases, there was a span of 20 bases. This CDR3 spans 15 amino acids. Germline V gene data show CDR1 as SGHDT and CDR2 as YYEEEE.

This chain uses TRBV4-1 with TRBJ2-7; a weak D match, TRBD2 (6 bases). V lost 4 bases and J 3 bases, leaving 19 bases between the germline ends. CDR1 and CDR2 (germline): MGHRA, YSYEKL. The CDR3 has 16 amino acids. CDR3 residues: CASSRFTGTPDYEQYF. In DNA form, the CDR3 reads TGCGCCAGCAGCCGCTTCACCGGGACTCCCGACTACGAGCAGTACTTC.

V is TRBV7-2 and J is TRBJ2-1, with a weak D call TRBD1 (6 bases). Trimming pared 6 bases from V and 5 bases from J, leaving 17 bases between. Germline CDR1 and CDR2: SGHTA and FQGNSA. The CDR3 has 15 residues. The CDR3 DNA follows: TGTGCCAGCAGTCTTACAGGGATAATTAACAATGAGCAGTTCTTC. It encodes CASSLTGIINNEQFF.

The chain recombines TRBV5-4 with TRBJ1-2; a weak D match, TRBD1 (6 bases). CDR1 SGHNT and CDR2 YYREEE come from the germline V gene (reference sequence). CDR3 length: 16 amino acids. V was clipped by 0 bases and J by 5 bases, with 17 bases between them. This CDR3 is CASSLAGSGRGYGYTF. The CDR3 nucleotides read TGTGCCAGCAGCTTGGCCGGGTCAGGGAGGGGGTATGGCTACACCTTC. The full variable domain, with the rest looked up from reference TRBV5-4 and TRBJ1-2, is ETGVTQSPTHLIKTRGQQVTLRCSSQSGHNTVSWYQQALGQGPQFIFQYYREEENGRGNFPPRFSGLQFPNYSSELNVNALELDDSALYLCASSLAGSGRGYGYTFGSGTRLTVV.

The chain couples TRBV28 to TRBJ1-4; tentatively, D is TRBD1 (5 bases). The CDR3 is 14 residues long. Germline loops: CDR1 MDHEN, CDR2 SYDVKM. The V gene lost 5 bases and the J gene lost 7 bases, with 14 bases spanning the gap. The CDR3 coding sequence is TGTGCCAGCAGTACCCGGGACTCGGGTGAAAAACTGTTTTTT. This sequence encodes CASSTRDSGEKLFF.

Details on this clone: One end of the junction fails to match germline, which may point to a read error. V is TRBV30 and J is TRBJ1-2, with D perhaps TRBD1 (6 bases). The CDR3 is made up of 16 amino acids. Germline assignment: CDR1 GTSNPN and CDR2 SVGIG (reference sequence). This CDR3 is CAWSVRGGASKYGYTF. The CDR3, as DNA: TGTGCCTGGAGTGTACGTGGGGGCGCTTCTAAATATGGCTACACCTTC.

This chain uses TRBV7-2 with TRBJ2-5, with D unclear. The V gene's germline CDR1 is SGHTA and CDR2 FQGNSA. Trimming took off 6 bases at V and 0 bases at J, with 11 bases between the two ends. The length of the CDR3 is 14 residues. For the CDR3, the DNA is TGTGCCAGCAGTATTATCAGCTACCAAGAGACCCAGTACTTC. It is translated as CASSIISYQETQYF.

The rearrangement uses TRBV28 and TRBJ1-4; D ambiguous. Per the germline V gene, CDR1 is MDHEN and CDR2 is SYDVKM. V gave up 2 bases and J gave up 8 bases, with 9 bases separating them. There are 13 residues in the CDR3. In nucleotides, the CDR3 is TGTGCCAGCAGTTTACCCGGCCCCGAAAAACTGTTTTTT. Translating it yields CASSLPGPEKLFF. Full variable domain (rest looked up from reference TRBV28 and TRBJ1-4): DVKVTQSSRYLVKRTGEKVFLECVQDMDHENMFWYRQDPGLGLRLIYFSYDVKMKEKGDIPEGYSVSREKKERFSLILESASTNQTSMYLCASSLPGPEKLFFGSGTQLSVL.

This chain connects TRBV19 to TRBJ1-2; maybe TRBD1 (5 bases). Germline CDR1 LNHDA, CDR2 SQIVND (reference sequence). CDR3 size: 13 residues. With 9 bases removed from V and 8 bases from J, the gap between germline ends came to 19 bases. CDR3 coding DNA: TGTGCCAGCAGAACAGGAGGTCGTCGAGGCTACACCTTC. Translated, it gives CASRTGGRRGYTF.

The chain combines TRBV7-9 with TRBJ1-6; 9 nucleotides match TRBD1. V shed 5 bases, J shed 4 bases, and the junction held 6 bases outside the gene matches. Germline V gives CDR1 SEHNR, CDR2 FQNEAQ (reference sequence). CDR3 length: 16 residues. The CDR3 nucleotides are TGTGCCAGCAGCCACAAGGGACAGGGATATAATTCACCCCTCCACTTT. Encoded protein: CASSHKGQGYNSPLHF.

The rearrangement uses TRBV6-5 and TRBJ1-5; D unclear. In germline, CDR1 is MNHEY, CDR2 SVGAGI. The CDR3 loop spans 12 amino acids. The ends were cut back, 11 bases at V and 3 bases at J, with 11 bases in the middle. The CDR3 bases are TGTGCCGTAGGGAGGCCCAATCAGCCCCAGCATTTT. Its translation: CAVGRPNQPQHF.

J is TRBJ1-1 and V is TRBV15; 9 positions agree with TRBD1. The trim removed 3 bases at V and 1 base at J, leaving 3 bases unmatched. Germline lookup yields CDR1 LNHNV and CDR2 YYDKDF (reference sequence). CDR3 length: 15 residues. The CDR3 loop is CATSSPGQGNTEAFF. The CDR3 bases are TGTGCCACCAGCAGTCCGGGACAGGGGAACACTGAAGCTTTCTTT.

The chain's CDR3 is CASSLVGAREQYF. The CDR3 bases are TGTGCCAGCAGCTTGGTGGGGGCGAGAGAGCAGTACTTC. This chain uses TRBV5-4 with TRBJ2-7; tentatively, D is TRBD1 (6 bases). Between the trimmed V and J ends, which lost 0 bases and 7 bases, there was a span of 11 bases. Germline loops: CDR1 SGHNT, CDR2 YYREEE (reference sequence). This CDR3 has 13 residues.

For the CDR3, the DNA is TGTGCCAGCTCACCTGGGCAGGTGAGGAACTATGGCTACACCTTC. Translated: CASSPGQVRNYGYTF. The chain recombines TRBV18 with TRBJ1-2; D not resolved. Trimming pared 3 bases from V and 2 bases from J, leaving 13 bases between. The CDR3 has 15 residues. CDR1 is KGHSH and CDR2 is LQKENI in the germline V gene.

The chain uses TRBV28 and TRBJ1-4, with TRBD1 matching over 7 bases. Germline CDR1 reads MDHEN; CDR2 reads SYDVKM. V gave up 10 bases and J gave up 7 bases; unmatched junction bases: 12. This CDR3 contains 14 residues. CDR3 protein: CATTLGQPTEKLFF. In DNA, the CDR3 is TGTGCCACCACTTTGGGACAGCCCACTGAAAAACTGTTTTTT. Full variable domain (remainder filled in from reference TRBV28 and TRBJ1-4): DVKVTQSSRYLVKRTGEKVFLECVQDMDHENMFWYRQDPGLGLRLIYFSYDVKMKEKGDIPEGYSVSREKKERFSLILESASTNQTSMYLCATTLGQPTEKLFFGSGTQLSVL.

The chain employs TRBV7-6 and TRBJ2-2; D perhaps matches TRBD2 (6 bases). The V end was cut by 4 bases, the J end by 4 bases, with 13 bases between. This CDR3 has 15 residues. Looked up from germline, CDR1 is SGHVS and CDR2 is FNYEAQ. In DNA form, the CDR3 reads TGTGCCAGCAGCTCGGGACTGCCGAGCACCGGGGAGCTGTTTTTT. It codes for CASSSGLPSTGELFF.

CDR3 region: CASRIRSRNTEAFF. CDR3 DNA sequence: TGTGCCAGCAGGATCCGGAGTCGGAACACTGAAGCTTTCTTT. The chain recombines TRBV6-4 with TRBJ1-1; D gene ambiguous. The germline V gene has CDR1 MRHNA and CDR2 SNTAGT. Deletions cut 6 bases from V and 1 base from J, with 12 bases between. This CDR3 has 14 amino acids.

The V and J genes are TRBV10-3 and TRBJ1-6; D not certain. The CDR3 runs 16 residues. Trimming left V 0 bases short and J 14 bases short, with 20 bases between. Germline CDR1 ENHRY, CDR2 SYGVKD. The CDR3: CAISESGGGPGKTLHF. The CDR3 DNA reads TGTGCCATCAGTGAGTCCGGTGGAGGGCCCGGGAAAACCCTCCACTTT.

This rearrangement joins TRBV28 to TRBJ2-6; D not resolved. From germline, CDR1 is MDHEN and CDR2 SYDVKM. CDR3 length equals 17 residues. The V gene lost 3 bases and the J gene lost 1 base, with 13 bases spanning the gap. CDR3 DNA sequence: TGTGCCAGCAGTTTTGATCGGTATAGATCTGGGGCCAACGTCCTGACTTTC. The encoded protein is CASSFDRYRSGANVLTF.

This chain connects TRBV15 to TRBJ2-7; D remains unclear. Trimming left V 0 bases short and J 1 base short, with 7 bases between. Per the germline V gene, CDR1 is LNHNV and CDR2 is YYDKDF (reference sequence). This CDR3 is built from 14 residues. CDR3 sequence reads: CATSRDAFSYEQYF. CDR3 bases: TGTGCCACCAGCAGAGACGCTTTTTCCTACGAGCAGTACTTC.